One T cell receptor beta chain is described in this entry. The antigen it binds to is not known. Base qualities are not at hand, and no much larger clone is one base apart. Preparation of the library involved the immunoSEQ multiplex PCR assay. TCR beta CDR3 sequencing was performed on DNA from the cultured, isolated CD4+ T cells. As for the authors' bioinformatics: The analysis removed non-productive TCR sequences, trimmed reads to the CDR3 region, and retained only CDR3s that were 7 or more amino acids long. The MANAFEST web app was used to identify antigen-specific clonotypes by comparing expansion in peptide wells with expansion in reference cultures. To count as positive, a clone had to show expansion at FDR<0.05 compared with the reference and with all other wells, an odds ratio above 5, and a frequency above 0.1% in two replicate wells. Clonotypes significantly expanded in SARS-CoV-2 spike wells and in at least one common cold coronavirus spike condition were defined as cross-reactive. CDR3 similarity was assessed by Levenshtein distance with the stringdist R package, and unrooted trees were built with ape in R 3.6.1. Imported from immuneACCESS, the table was reduced by TCRdb to in-frame sequences with V and J called. These copies leave out some clones; in studies compared against another copy, an unresolved V gene accounts for under half, and the cause of the remainder is not known. V and J calls and clone size are those listed in that table; D and trimming were worked out from the DNA. This sample lists about 24,000 clones; approximately 80% were detected once. In total, the top ten clones hold approximately 10% of the sample.

The data stem from a study of vaccination effects on CD4 cells after COVID-19 (dated by TCRdb to between 2021 and 2022). As for the study more broadly: Two doses of either the BNT162b2 or the mRNA-1273 mRNA SARS-CoV-2 vaccine were administered to participants. In both COVID-19 convalescent patients and infection-naive vaccine recipients, the study compared SARS-CoV-2 spike-specific CD4+ TCR repertoires from before mRNA vaccination with those from after it. The full study included around ten COVID-19 convalescent patients and a handful of SARS-CoV-2-naive healthy vaccine recipients. Cultures from other donors in the study were sequenced with the Oncomine TCR Beta short-read assay on an Illumina iSeq 100. Points the paper makes about the study in general: The study was limited by a small number of convalescent patients, and early post-infection timepoints were lacking. In healthy vaccine recipients, vaccine-induced clones were almost all SARS-CoV-2 mono-reactive, with only 1 of 255 being cross-reactive with common cold coronaviruses. Clones induced by infection and clones induced by vaccination both contracted markedly at late timepoints after vaccination, which fits with T cell responses waning over time.

The CDR3 runs 13 amino acids, cysteine and phenylalanine included. Here the CDR3 DNA is all that survives: 39 bases in frame from base 1. Taken from the germline V gene (reference sequence), the CDR1 and CDR2 loops are LGHDT and YNNKEL. V sheds 4 bases and J sheds 5 bases, leaving 11 bases between their ends. The ViraFEST assay stimulated PBMC with viral peptide pools and then used TCR sequencing to identify antigen-specific CD4+ T cell clonotypes by expansion. After less than 13 days of culture, CD4+ T cells were isolated with the EasySep CD4+ T cell isolation kit. Healthy vaccine recipients had no prior SARS-CoV-2 infection, confirmed by negative nucleocapsid antibodies before and after vaccination. Over 1.5 million PBMC per well were cultured with 9 to 10 ug/ml peptides in IMDM containing around 5% human AB serum, approximately 10 IU/ml IL-2 and gentamicin. Half of the culture medium was replaced with fresh IL-2-containing medium on days 3 and 7. Each peptide stimulation condition was cultured in triplicate wells unless otherwise noted. Using Ficoll-Paque Plus gradient centrifugation, PBMC were separated from whole blood and then either used fresh or cryopreserved at -140C. The overlapping peptide pools covered the spike proteins of SARS-CoV-2 and of the common cold coronaviruses HCoV-NL63, HCoV-OC43 and HCoV-229E. The QIAamp micro DNA kit was used to extract genomic DNA from the cultured CD4+ T cells.

The sample in question was CD4+ T cells from PBMCs cultured with HCoV-NL63 spike peptides, obtained before COVID-19 vaccination. Sample cell subset or site, as interpreted from the label and publication: HCoV-NL63 spike overlapping peptide pool stimulation. Rearrangement joined TRBV3-1 (or the pseudogene TRBV3-2) to TRBJ2-5, with no reliable assignment of the D segment. The sequence was collected from a human donor who received a COVID-19 vaccine. The DNA reads TGTGCCAGCAGCCGTCACGGGTCCGAGACCCAGTACTTC. Its translation reads: CASSRHGSETQYF.